These T cell receptor beta chains were read from a single sample in a study of PD-L1 blockade in urothelial cancer. The table came from immunoSEQ multiplex PCR; TCRdb's copy has only in-frame clones and leaves some out. The table lists approximately 90,000 clones, around 89% of them singletons. The starting material was PBMCs, obtained around atezolizumab (anti-PD-L1) treatment. The source is a man in his sixties with urothelial cancer. The CDR3 runs from the conserved cysteine through the conserved F or W. D genes are given only for firm matches. Clone size, where shown, is once, few, many, or a class for clones that have expanded.

d_call	j_call	clone_size	v_call	cdr3_nt	cdr3_aa
.	TRBJ2-7	few	TRBV29-1	TGCAGCGTTTCTCTGGGGGCGACCTACGAGCAGTACTTC	CSVSLGATYEQYF
.	TRBJ1-5	.	TRBV6-1	TGTGCCAGCAGTGACCGGACAAACGTAAGCAGACTCAATCAGCCCCAGCATTTT	CASSDRTNVSRLNQPQHF
.	TRBJ1-2	.	TRBV30	TGTGCCTGGACCACATGGGGGGACCTAAACTATGGCTACACCTTC	CAWTTWGDLNYGYTF
TRBD1	TRBJ2-3	.	TRBV30	TGTGCCTGGAGTGCGACAGGGGGGTACACAGATACGCAGTATTTT	CAWSATGGYTDTQYF
.	TRBJ1-2	once	TRBV19	TGTGCCAGTAGTCACGGGACGGGAGACTATGGCTACACCTTC	CASSHGTGDYGYTF
TRBD2	TRBJ2-7	.	TRBV7-9	TGTGCCAGCAGCTTGGGGACCACTACGGGAGGCTCCTACGAGCAGTACTTC	CASSLGTTTGGSYEQYF
.	TRBJ2-1	.	TRBV7-9	TGTGCCAGCAGCTTAGTAAATCCCGGGGACAATGAGCAGTTCTTC	CASSLVNPGDNEQFF
.	TRBJ2-2	.	TRBV27	TGTGCCAGCAGTTCATACACCGGGGAGCTGTTTTTT	CASSSYTGELFF
TRBD1	TRBJ1-1	.	TRBV5-1	TGCGCCAGCAGCTTGTTGACAGGGGTGGTTGGCACTGAAGCTTTCTTT	CASSLLTGVVGTEAFF
TRBD1	TRBJ2-7	few	TRBV4-1	TGCGCCAGCAGCCAAGATAACAGGGGAAGCTCCTACGAGCAGTACTTC	CASSQDNRGSSYEQYF
.	TRBJ1-1	.	TRBV11-2	TGTGCCAGCAGCTTAACAGGCGTGAACACTGAAGCTTTCTTT	CASSLTGVNTEAFF
.	TRBJ2-1	once	TRBV5-6	TGTGCCAGCAGCCTCGGGGCCCCACAGGGCAATGAGCAGTTCTTC	CASSLGAPQGNEQFF
.	TRBJ1-5	.	TRBV5-4	TGTGCCAGCAGCTCCATCGGGAGCAATCAGCCCCAGCATTTT	CASSSIGSNQPQHF
.	TRBJ2-2	.	TRBV7-9	TGTGCCAGCAGCGACCAAAGAGGAGTGAACACCGGGGAGCTGTTTTTT	CASSDQRGVNTGELFF
TRBD1	TRBJ1-1	.	TRBV7-9	TGTGCCACAGAGACAGGGTACGCTGAAGCTTTCTTT	CATETGYAEAFF
TRBD2	TRBJ2-1	.	TRBV5-4	TGTGCCAGCAGCCCCGGGACTAGCGGCTTCCTTTCGTACAATGAGCAGTTCTTC	CASSPGTSGFLSYNEQFF
TRBD1	TRBJ2-7	.	TRBV2	TGTGCCAGCGACCGGGACAGAAACTACGAGCAGTACTTC	CASDRDRNYEQYF
.	TRBJ1-2	.	TRBV4-1	TGCGCCAGCAGCTCTCAGGGTAGGAACTATGGCTACACCTTC	CASSSQGRNYGYTF
TRBD1	TRBJ2-2	.	TRBV11-3	TGTGCCAGCAGCTCAGGGGGATTGAGCACCGGGGAGCTGTTTTTT	CASSSGGLSTGELFF
.	TRBJ1-2	.	TRBV25-1	TGTGCCAGCAGTGAAAGAGGGAGTCTCTATGGCTACACCTTC	CASSERGSLYGYTF
.	TRBJ1-4	.	TRBV7-2	TGTGCCAGCAGCTTGCTGGCGGGGGGCGGTTTTGAAAAACTGTTTTTT	CASSLLAGGGFEKLFF
TRBD1	TRBJ1-3	.	TRBV15	TGTACCACCAGCCACGACAGGGGCATCCCTGGAAACACCATATATTTT	CTTSHDRGIPGNTIYF
TRBD1	TRBJ2-1	.	TRBV10-1	TGCGCCAGCAGCCACGCAGGGGGCCTTAGCAATGAGCAGTTCTTC	CASSHAGGLSNEQFF
.	TRBJ2-3	once	TRBV10-1	TGCGCCAGCGCTGCCGGGTCTTCAAGGGATACGCAGTATTTT	CASAAGSSRDTQYF